These 17 T cell receptor beta chains came from one sample sequenced in a study of T cell responses to AZD1222 COVID-19 vaccine (dated by TCRdb to the early 2020s). The meaning of the sample's time point label: baseline before first vaccination. Library preparation used the immunoSEQ multiplex PCR assay. The source is immuneACCESS, and TCRdb retained only in-frame sequences with V and J called. Part of the clones is not carried over; for the studies checked, unresolved V genes explain less than half of this, and the remainder is unexplained. The sample records some 120,000 clones, 94% of which are singletons. The ten largest clones capture approximately 6.3% of the sample. The source was peripheral blood, collected on day 0 of AZD1222 vaccination. Receptors were obtained from an adult in good health.

Points on this clone: This specimen includes other DNA sequences encoding the same CDR3. Here the CDR3 reads CASSGGTGGRNEQFF. Here the CDR3 DNA reads TGTGCCAGCAGTGGGGGGACAGGGGGTCGGAATGAGCAGTTCTTC. The genes are TRBV6-6 and TRBJ2-1; 11 bases are shared with TRBD1. There are 15 residues in the CDR3. With V trimmed by 5 bases and J by 7 bases, 7 bases remained unmatched. Per germline, CDR1 MNHNY and CDR2 SVGAGI (reference sequence).

This clone was counted a single time. The V call is TRBV15, the J call TRBJ2-3, with D possibly matching TRBD1 (6 bases). Trimming removed 4 bases at V and 6 bases at J, with 11 bases between. This CDR3 is built from 13 residues. Germline lookup yields CDR1 LNHNV and CDR2 YYDKDF (reference sequence). In nucleotides, the CDR3 is TGTGCCACCAGCAACCACAGGGCGGATACGCAGTATTTT. Translation: CATSNHRADTQYF.

This chain joins TRBV4-2 and TRBJ1-2; 7 bases are shared with TRBD1. V lost 4 bases and J lost 8; bases outside the gene matches: 13. The CDR3 contains 15 residues. Germline V lookup: CDR1 LGHNA, CDR2 YNFKEQ. In nucleotides, the CDR3 is TGTGCCAGCAGCCTTTTTTTGACAGGGATGGGCGGCTACACCTTC. Translating it yields CASSLFLTGMGGYTF.

This clone was counted a single time. V gene TRBV5-6 combines with J gene TRBJ2-5; 11 bases fit TRBD2. The CDR3 consists of 16 residues. After removal of 3 bases from V and 2 bases from J, the junction contained 6 bases not matched to a gene. The germline gives CDR1 SGHDT, CDR2 YYEEEE. In DNA form, the CDR3 reads TGTGCCAGCAGCTCGAGGACTAGCGGGTTTCAAGAGACCCAGTACTTC. As protein: CASSSRTSGFQETQYF. Full variable domain (rest looked up from reference TRBV5-6 and TRBJ2-5): DAGVTQSPTHLIKTRGQQVTLRCSPKSGHDTVSWYQQALGQGPQFIFQYYEEEERQRGNFPDRFSGHQFPNYSSELNVNALLLGDSALYLCASSSRTSGFQETQYFGPGTRLLVL.

The CDR3 bases are TGTGCCAGCAGCTTAGATCTCGGTCAGCCCCAGCATTTT. It codes for CASSLDLGQPQHF. The chain is built from TRBV7-9 and TRBJ1-5; the D is unclear. V was clipped by 1 base and J by 6 bases, with 7 bases between them. CDR3 length: 13 residues. The germline gives CDR1 SEHNR, CDR2 FQNEAQ (reference sequence).

The chain uses TRBV6-2 or TRBV6-3 and TRBJ2-7; TRBD1 is a possible D gene (6 bases). From germline, CDR1 is MNHEY and CDR2 SVGEGT. The CDR3 length is 15 residues. V lost 1 base to trimming and J lost 2 bases, with 12 bases between them. The CDR3: CASSYYTGRPYEQYF. In DNA form, the CDR3 reads TGTGCCAGCAGTTACTATACAGGGCGACCCTACGAGCAGTACTTC.

The chain carries TRBV20-1 and TRBJ1-1, with a weak D call TRBD1 (5 bases). V lost 0 bases and J 7 bases, leaving 6 bases between the germline ends. CDR1 is DFQATT, CDR2 SNEGSKA, per germline (reference sequence). The CDR3 totals 11 residues. The CDR3 DNA reads TGCAGTGCTAGAGAGGGGGTTGAAGCTTTCTTT. The encoded protein is CSAREGVEAFF.

On this clone: The junction differs from germline at one of its ends, possibly a read error. The J gene is TRBJ2-1, the V gene TRBV5-1, with TRBD1 identical over 7 bases. Germline loops: CDR1 SGHRS, CDR2 YFSETQ. The CDR3 covers 13 residues. CDR3 coding DNA: TGCGCCAGCACCTTGGGACAGACCAATGAGCAGTTCTTC. Translation gives CASTLGQTNEQFF.

This rearrangement joins TRBV7-2 to TRBJ1-1; no clear D. Germline CDR1 reads SGHTA; CDR2 reads FQGNSA. The CDR3 is 16 amino acids. Trimming left V 5 bases short and J 4 bases short, with 20 bases between. CDR3 bases: TGTGCCAGCAGCCACCGACCGGAAATGGAGGGCACTGAAGCTTTCTTT. Its translation: CASSHRPEMEGTEAFF.

This sequence joins TRBV27 and TRBJ1-1; 8 bases line up with TRBD1. The CDR3 is 15 amino acids. V lost 3 bases, J lost 0 bases, and 3 bases stayed unmatched. Looked up from germline, CDR1 is MNHEY and CDR2 is SMNVEV (reference sequence). The CDR3 DNA reads as TGTGCCAGCAGTTTCGGACAGGGCATGAACACTGAAGCTTTCTTT. It translates to CASSFGQGMNTEAFF.

CDR3 sequence reads: CASRLAGSNEKLFF. The CDR3 nucleotides are TGTGCCAGCAGACTGGCCGGAAGTAACGAAAAACTGTTTTTT. The chain couples TRBV7-9 to TRBJ1-4; D not resolved. This CDR3 region has 14 residues. The V and J ends lost 6 bases and 8 bases respectively, with 16 bases between them. Germline loops: CDR1 SEHNR, CDR2 FQNEAQ (reference sequence).

J is TRBJ2-1 and V is TRBV7-9; 9 nucleotides align to TRBD2. The CDR3 runs to 15 residues. V gave up 5 bases and J gave up 9 bases; unmatched junction bases: 11. The V gene's germline CDR1 is SEHNR and CDR2 FQNEAQ (reference sequence). The CDR3 DNA follows: TGTGCCAGCAGCCAGCGACTAGCGGCTTCAGGTGAGCAGTTCTTC. Translating it yields CASSQRLAASGEQFF.

V is TRBV6-5 and J is TRBJ2-3; 11 bases line up with TRBD2. Germline CDR1 and CDR2: MNHEY and SVGAGI. V shed 6 bases, J shed 5 bases, and the junction held 1 base outside the gene matches. CDR3 length: 13 amino acids. The CDR3 loop is CASSLAGGDTQYF. CDR3 DNA: TGTGCCAGCAGCCTAGCGGGAGGAGATACGCAGTATTTT.

The V call is TRBV5-4, the J call TRBJ2-5; no clear D gene. Trimming shortened V by 0 bases and J by 2 bases, and 5 bases separated the two germline ends. In germline, CDR1 is SGHNT, CDR2 YYREEE (reference sequence). The length of the CDR3 is 13 residues. The CDR3: CASSLGLQETQYF. The CDR3, as DNA: TGTGCCAGCAGCTTGGGACTGCAAGAGACCCAGTACTTC.

The chain uses TRBV18 and TRBJ1-5; D gene unclear. V was clipped by 6 bases and J by 4 bases, with 10 bases between them. Per germline, CDR1 KGHSH and CDR2 LQKENI. The CDR3 spans 13 residues. CDR3 DNA: TGTGCCAGCTCTCCAGCCCTGAATCAGCCCCAGCATTTT. Translating it yields CASSPALNQPQHF.

In this sample, this clone turned up once. The chain recombines TRBV18 with TRBJ2-1; 8 bases are a match to TRBD1. The CDR3 runs 15 residues. Germline CDR1 and CDR2: KGHSH and LQKENI. The V and J ends lost 6 bases and 2 bases, in that order; junction bases with no gene match: 6. DNA for the CDR3: TGTGCCAGCTCGGCCGGACAGGGCGCCTACAATGAGCAGTTCTTC. This gives the protein CASSAGQGAYNEQFF.

This clone was picked up a small number of times. DNA of the CDR3: TGTGCCAGCGGGCGGACTAATGAAAAACTGTTTTTT. It encodes CASGRTNEKLFF. V is TRBV6-5 and J is TRBJ1-4; no clear D. The length of the CDR3 is 12 residues. The V and J ends lost 8 bases and 2 bases respectively, with 6 bases between them. Per the germline V gene, CDR1 is MNHEY and CDR2 is SVGAGI.